These 19 T cell receptor beta chains came from one sample sequenced in a study of beta chain features in type 1 diabetes. General study points: Moderate yet significant TCRB CDR3 shortening was seen in Type 1 diabetes patients in all four CD4+ subsets.

Expressed TCRB transcripts were sequenced, since all the RNA that had been isolated was reverse transcribed. Profiled with immunoSEQ multiplex PCR; TCRdb holds only in-frame clones, not every one. Of roughly 340,000 clones listed, roughly 12% were seen once; the top ten hold approximately 0.01%. Antigens for these TCRs are unknown. The sample consisted of naive CD4+ T cells from blood. These TCRs come from a woman between 18 and 30 years old with type 1 diabetes.

CDR3 coding DNA: TGTGCCAGCAGATCGACAGGGGCGAGCACAGATACGCAGTATTTT. Residues: CASRSTGASTDTQYF. V gene TRBV6-5 combines with J gene TRBJ2-3; 8 bases align to TRBD1. CDR1 and CDR2 from the germline V gene are MNHEY and SVGAGI. The CDR3 is 15 amino acids. V trimming: 6 bases; J trimming: 0 bases; junction bases outside the gene matches: 5.

This clone has a handful of counts. The genes are TRBV5-1 and TRBJ2-7; TRBD2 matches 8 bases. V lost 3 bases to trimming and J lost 5 bases; unmatched junction nucleotides: 10. The CDR3 totals 15 residues. The germline gives CDR1 SGHRS, CDR2 YFSETQ. DNA of the CDR3: TGCGCCAGCAGCTCCCAAATGACGACTAGCGACGAGCAGTACTTC. It codes for CASSSQMTTSDEQYF.

In its sample, this clone was seen a few times. The rearrangement links TRBV11-3 to TRBJ2-3; 14 bases align to TRBD2. The ends lost 8 bases at V and 6 bases at J; junction bases unmatched: 10. This CDR3 has 16 residues. The germline CDR1 and CDR2 sequences are SGHNT and YENEEA. The CDR3 here is CASDPGLAGEWDTQYF. CDR3 nucleotide sequence: TGTGCCAGCGACCCGGGACTAGCGGGAGAGTGGGATACGCAGTATTTT.

The V call is TRBV5-4, the J call TRBJ2-7; 13 positions match TRBD2. V shed 4 bases, J shed 7 bases, and the junction held 5 bases outside the gene matches. This CDR3 has 14 amino acids. Germline V gene data show CDR1 as SGHNT and CDR2 as YYREEE (reference sequence). The CDR3 spells CASSAGLAGPEQYF. In nucleotides, the CDR3 is TGTGCCAGCAGCGCGGGACTAGCGGGGCCAGAGCAGTACTTC. The full variable domain, rest sourced from reference TRBV5-4 and TRBJ2-7, is ETGVTQSPTHLIKTRGQQVTLRCSSQSGHNTVSWYQQALGQGPQFIFQYYREEENGRGNFPPRFSGLQFPNYSSELNVNALELDDSALYLCASSAGLAGPEQYFGPGTRLTVT.

This clone was seen only a few times. This sequence joins TRBV4-1 and TRBJ2-7; a possible D gene is TRBD2 (6 bases). CDR3 size: 16 residues. CDR1 is MGHRA, CDR2 YSYEKL, per germline. The V gene lost 1 base and the J gene lost 2 bases, with 15 bases spanning the gap. Here the CDR3 reads CASSQGRDAWPYEQYF. CDR3 sequence (DNA): TGCGCCAGCAGCCAAGGGCGGGACGCCTGGCCCTACGAGCAGTACTTC.

The V gene is TRBV4-2, the J gene TRBJ1-5; D remains unclear. The CDR3 covers 17 residues. In germline, CDR1 is LGHNA, CDR2 YNFKEQ. V gave up 4 bases and J gave up 2 bases, with 18 bases separating them. The CDR3, as DNA: TGTGCCAGCAGCCGGGCAGACGACCGGGATGGCAATCAGCCCCAGCATTTT. Protein product: CASSRADDRDGNQPQHF.

The genes are TRBV4-3 and TRBJ2-1, with D perhaps matching TRBD1 (6 bases). Germline CDR1 is LGHNA and CDR2 is YSLEER. CDR3 length equals 16 residues. V lost 1 base, J lost 3 bases, and 13 bases lay in between. This CDR3 is CASSQVGRDNYNEQFF. The CDR3 DNA sequence: TGCGCCAGCAGCCAAGTAGGTCGGGACAACTACAATGAGCAGTTCTTC.

In this sample, this clone turned up a few times. This chain joins TRBV6-6 and TRBJ1-5; TRBD1 is a possible D gene (5 bases). V was clipped by 5 bases and J by 2 bases, with 13 bases between them. Germline loops: CDR1 MNHNY, CDR2 SVGAGI (reference sequence). This CDR3 is built from 15 residues. The chain's CDR3 is CASSGKGAGNQPQHF. The CDR3 bases are TGTGCCAGCAGTGGGAAAGGGGCAGGCAATCAGCCCCAGCATTTT.

This clone has a handful of counts. The chain carries TRBV25-1 and TRBJ2-2, with a tentative D call TRBD1 (6 bases). The V gene's germline CDR1 is MGHDK and CDR2 SYGVNS. V was trimmed by 4 bases and J by 6 bases, leaving 15 bases between them. CDR3 length equals 15 residues. The CDR3 reads CASSAPDRWAGELFF. The CDR3 nucleotides are TGTGCCAGCAGTGCCCCCGACAGGTGGGCCGGGGAGCTGTTTTTT.

The gene calls are TRBV25-1 and TRBJ2-7; 11 bases are shared with TRBD2. This CDR3 is built from 14 residues. Unmatched junction bases numbered 2, after V lost 5 bases and J lost 2 bases. Germline V gives CDR1 MGHDK, CDR2 SYGVNS. The CDR3 sequence is CASSIAGGPYEQYF. The DNA for the CDR3 is TGTGCCAGCAGTATAGCGGGAGGGCCCTACGAGCAGTACTTC.

The chain has TRBV5-1 and TRBJ2-7; a possible D gene is TRBD1 (5 bases). The V gene lost 4 bases and the J gene lost 0 bases, with 14 bases spanning the gap. This CDR3 is 15 amino acids long. Per the germline V gene, CDR1 is SGHRS and CDR2 is YFSETQ. The CDR3 nucleotides are TGCGCCAGCAGCACCTCTACAGGCCTCTCCTACGAGCAGTACTTC. Protein sequence: CASSTSTGLSYEQYF.

This clone has only a few counts. In nucleotides, the CDR3 is TGTGCCTGGAACCCGGGTCTTTATATGAACACTGAAGCTTTCTTT. Residues: CAWNPGLYMNTEAFF. The J gene is TRBJ1-1, the V gene TRBV30; the D is unclear. V was shortened by 4 bases and J by 0 bases, with 15 bases between the two germline ends. Germline lookup yields CDR1 GTSNPN and CDR2 SVGIG (reference sequence). The CDR3 is 15 residues long.

This clone was seen only a few times. The rearrangement joins TRBV7-9 to TRBJ2-5; 9 bases line up with TRBD1. Trimming took 4 bases from V and 5 from J; bases not matched to a gene: 8. The CDR3 consists of 15 residues. Germline loops: CDR1 SEHNR, CDR2 FQNEAQ (reference sequence). DNA for the CDR3: TGTGCCAGCAGCTCAGGACAGGGGATTAGGGAGACCCAGTACTTC. Its protein product is CASSSGQGIRETQYF. Looking up the rest from reference TRBV7-9 and TRBJ2-5 gives the full variable domain: DTGVSQNPRHKITKRGQNVTFRCDPISEHNRLYWYRQTLGQGPEFLTYFQNEAQLEKSRLLSDRFSAERPKGSFSTLEIQRTEQGDSAMYLCASSSGQGIRETQYFGPGTRLLVL.

This clone was seen more than once but under ten times. For the CDR3, the DNA is TGTGCCAGCAGCGTAGATGGGGGCAGGAACACTGAAGCTTTCTTT. As protein: CASSVDGGRNTEAFF. This rearrangement joins TRBV9 to TRBJ1-1, with D possibly TRBD1 on 6 matching bases. Trimming took 0 bases from V and 1 from J, leaving 10 bases between them. The CDR3 covers 15 residues. Germline V gives CDR1 SGDLS, CDR2 YYNGEE.

Only a few counts were recorded for this clone. Here the CDR3 DNA reads TGTGCCAGCAGCGCGGAAGCCTTGTACGAGCAGTACTTC. It translates to CASSAEALYEQYF. The chain couples TRBV11-2 to TRBJ2-7; D not resolved. V was pared by 5 bases and J by 4 bases, with 12 bases between. The germline V gene encodes CDR1 SGHAT and CDR2 FQNNGV. This CDR3 spans 13 amino acids.

The chain uses TRBV2 and TRBJ2-1; 10 positions agree with TRBD1. Germline lookup yields CDR1 SNHLY and CDR2 FYNNEI. The CDR3 has 14 residues. Trimming cost V 5 bases and J 9 bases; bases outside gene matches: 7. The CDR3 region has the DNA TGTGCCAGCAGTCTCCGGGACAGGGGTGCTGAGCAGTTCTTC. It translates to CASSLRDRGAEQFF.

The chain uses TRBV5-1 and TRBJ1-1; D is uncertain. The germline gives CDR1 SGHRS, CDR2 YFSETQ. The CDR3 runs to 13 residues. V was shortened by 1 base and J by 4 bases, with 8 bases between the two germline ends. The CDR3 region is CASSLYLSTEAFF. CDR3 sequence (DNA): TGCGCCAGCAGCTTGTACCTCAGCACTGAAGCTTTCTTT.

J is TRBJ2-5 and V is TRBV7-8; TRBD2 matches 7 bases. Germline lookup yields CDR1 SGHVS and CDR2 FQNEAQ. V lost 3 bases, J lost 4 bases, and 8 bases stayed unmatched. The length of the CDR3 is 15 residues. The CDR3 sequence: CASSLPRLAGETQYF. The CDR3 DNA reads as TGTGCCAGCAGCTTGCCTCGACTAGCAGGAGAGACCCAGTACTTC.

The V call is TRBV7-4, the J call TRBJ1-6; the D is unclear. V lost 2 bases and J 9 bases, leaving 14 bases between the germline ends. The CDR3 loop spans 15 amino acids. Germline loops: CDR1 SGHVT, CDR2 SQSDAQ. CDR3 in amino acids: CASSLRQEGCSPLHF. CDR3 DNA sequence: TGTGCCAGCAGCTTACGTCAGGAAGGTTGTTCACCCCTCCACTTT.